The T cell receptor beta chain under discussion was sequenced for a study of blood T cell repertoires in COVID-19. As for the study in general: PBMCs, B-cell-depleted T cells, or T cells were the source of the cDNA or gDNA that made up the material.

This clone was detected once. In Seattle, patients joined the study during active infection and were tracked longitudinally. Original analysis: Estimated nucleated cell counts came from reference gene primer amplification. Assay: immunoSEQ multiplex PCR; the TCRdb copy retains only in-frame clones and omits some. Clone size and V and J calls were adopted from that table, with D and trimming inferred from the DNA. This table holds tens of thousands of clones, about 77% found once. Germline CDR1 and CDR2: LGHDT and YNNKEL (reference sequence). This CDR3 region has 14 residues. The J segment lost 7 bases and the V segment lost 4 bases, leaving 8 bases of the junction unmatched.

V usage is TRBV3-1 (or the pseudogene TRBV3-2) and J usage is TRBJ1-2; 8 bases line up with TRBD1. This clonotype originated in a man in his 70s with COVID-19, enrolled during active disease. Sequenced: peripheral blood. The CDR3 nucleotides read TGTGCCAGCAGCCGACGGACAGGGATTCTTGGCTACACCTTC. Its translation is CASSRRTGILGYTF.